This record looks at one T cell receptor (beta chain) sequence and its context. Antigen specificity is unknown. This sample was included in a study of shared clonotypes between healthy human individuals. About the research overall: There were three CD4 naive, three CD4 memory, two CD8 naive and one CD8 memory plates per donor.

General study points: Naive subsets, compared against memory subsets, generally had larger estimated richness values. With a handful of donors compared, roughly 5% of naive CD4 clonotypes were shared.

The CDR3 length is 16 residues. Source study methods: ImmunoSEQ gave junction-only sequences without quality scores, so filtering differed. The repertoire was sequenced with immunoSEQ multiplex PCR; TCRdb's copy has only in-frame clones and lacks some. The DNA was the basis for D and trimming; V, J and clone size are from that table. Among over a million clones listed, more than 95% were seen once. This sequence joins TRBV21-1 and TRBJ2-3; the table's D call TRBD1 went unverified against the DNA. TRBV21-1 is annotated as a pseudogene. Sequenced: naive CD4+ T cells sorted from blood. The subset denotes: CD45RA+ positively selected. This sequence originates from a man aged 30-40 years in good health. The CDR3 nucleotides read TGTGCCAGCAAGCCACCTGACAGGGCCTCCTTGGATACGCAGTATTTT. Amino acid sequence: CASKPPDRASLDTQYF.